Listed below are T cell receptor beta chains from one sample, sequenced in a study of T cell responses to AZD1222 COVID-19 vaccine. Here immunoSEQ multiplex PCR was the method, and the copy in TCRdb shows in-frame clones only, minus some. The top ten hold under 7% of the sample, which has over 120,000 clones, 88% seen once. This specimen was peripheral blood, taken 28 days after the second dose of the MenACWY control vaccine. Receptors were obtained from an adult who received the MenACWY meningococcal vaccine as a control. The CDR3 runs from the conserved cysteine through the conserved F or W. D genes are given only for firm matches. A clone size is listed for some rows: how often the clone was seen (once, few, many), or a class if it is expanded.

-,12,TRBJ1-6,TRBV12-3/TRBV12-4,-,TGTGCCAGCAGTTCCAGGGTCCCACCCCTCCACTTT,CASSSRVPPLHF
-,13,TRBJ1-5,TRBV24-1,-,TGTGCCACCAGTGACGGCGTAGGCCAGCCCCAGCATTTT,CATSDGVGQPQHF
-,15,TRBJ2-1,TRBV25-1,TRBD2,TGTGCCAGCAGTGAAGCGGGAGGCCGCTACAATGAGCAGTTCTTC,CASSEAGGRYNEQFF
-,16,TRBJ1-6,TRBV25-1,TRBD1,TGTGCCAGCAGCCGAAGGGGGCGAGGCGGCAATTCACCCCTCCACTTT,CASSRRGRGGNSPLHF
once,12,TRBJ1-2,TRBV24-1,TRBD1,TGTGCCACCAGTCCAGGGGGCGGTGGCTACACCTTC,CATSPGGGGYTF
-,16,TRBJ1-2,TRBV3-1/TRBV3-2,TRBD1,TGTGCCAGCAGCCACGGGACAGGGGGTTTTGGCTATGGCTACACCTTC,CASSHGTGGFGYGYTF
-,14,TRBJ1-5,TRBV6-5,TRBD1,TGTGCCAGCATCCCTCAGGGGGGCAATCAGCCCCAGCATTTT,CASIPQGGNQPQHF
-,15,TRBJ1-2,TRBV4-2,-,TGTGCCAGCAGCCAAGAGGGTATAGGGACTTATGGCTACACCTTC,CASSQEGIGTYGYTF
-,14,TRBJ1-2,TRBV7-8,TRBD1,TGTGCCAGCAGCTCCGGGACAGGGGGCCGAGGCTACACCTTC,CASSSGTGGRGYTF
-,12,TRBJ1-1,TRBV30,TRBD1,TGTGCCTGGAGCTCCAGGGGGATTGAAGCTTTCTTT,CAWSSRGIEAFF
-,18,TRBJ1-2,TRBV4-2,TRBD1,TGTGCCAGCAGCCATGCATTCCCGGGACAGGGGTCTAACTATGGCTACACCTTC,CASSHAFPGQGSNYGYTF
-,12,TRBJ1-1,TRBV30,-,TGTGCCTGGAGCTCGGGGGGGCCTGAAGCTTTCTTT,CAWSSGGPEAFF
-,17,TRBJ2-7,TRBV28,-,TGTGCCAGCAGTTCCGAACTAGGGACCACGATAGCCTACGAGCAGTACTTC,CASSSELGTTIAYEQYF
once,12,TRBJ2-7,TRBV9,TRBD1,TGTGCCAGCAGCGGACAGGGTTACGAGCAGTACTTC,CASSGQGYEQYF
-,17,TRBJ2-3,TRBV5-1,TRBD2,TGCGCCAGCAGCCCCCAGCGGACTAGCGGGATCACAGATACGCAGTATTTT,CASSPQRTSGITDTQYF
-,13,TRBJ2-3,TRBV11-2,-,TGTGCCAGCAGCCTTACCCCCACAGATACGCAGTATTTT,CASSLTPTDTQYF
-,12,TRBJ2-1,TRBV14,TRBD1,TGTGCCAGCAGCCACAGGGGGAATGAGCAGTTCTTC,CASSHRGNEQFF
-,13,TRBJ2-2,TRBV7-2,-,TGTGCCAGCAGTCAAAGCGGCCCCGGGGAGCTGTTTTTT,CASSQSGPGELFF
-,11,TRBJ2-5,TRBV2,-,TGTGCCAGCAGTTTCGAAGAGACCCAGTACTTC,CASSFEETQYF
-,19,TRBJ2-3,TRBV9,TRBD2,TGTGCCAGCAGCGTAGACTCCGGGACTAGCGGGGCTAGCACAGATACGCAGTATTTT,CASSVDSGTSGASTDTQYF
-,12,TRBJ1-5,TRBV2,-,TGTGCCAGCAACAAACGCAATCAGCCCCAGCATTTT,CASNKRNQPQHF
-,17,TRBJ2-3,TRBV4-1,TRBD2,TGCGCCAGCAGCCCTCGGGCAGGCGGGGGGGGCACAGATACGCAGTATTTT,CASSPRAGGGGTDTQYF
-,17,TRBJ2-5,TRBV9,TRBD2,TGTGCCAGCAGCGTAGGGTGGTCGGGGGGGCTCCAAGAGACCCAGTACTTC,CASSVGWSGGLQETQYF
-,14,TRBJ2-7,TRBV5-5,-,TGTGCCAGCAGCTTGGCGCGGGGAGGTTACGAGCAGTACTTC,CASSLARGGYEQYF
few,16,TRBJ2-5,TRBV11-2,-,TGTGCCAGCAGCTTAGTGACTAGATGGGGGAGGGAGACCCAGTACTTC,CASSLVTRWGRETQYF
-,14,TRBJ1-6,TRBV30,TRBD1,TGTGCCTGGAGTGTGGGACAGGGGGACTCACCCCTCCACTTT,CAWSVGQGDSPLHF
-,14,TRBJ1-2,TRBV19,TRBD1,TGTGCCAGTAGTAACCGACAGGGTTACTATGGCTACACCTTC,CASSNRQGYYGYTF
-,12,TRBJ1-3,TRBV13,-,TGTGCCAGCAGCATAGGAAGAAACACCATATATTTT,CASSIGRNTIYF
-,16,TRBJ2-1,TRBV7-8,TRBD2,TGTGCCAGCAGCTTAGTACTAGCGGGAGTCAGCAATGAGCAGTTCTTC,CASSLVLAGVSNEQFF
-,15,TRBJ1-4,TRBV5-6,TRBD1,TGTGCCAGCAGCTGGAAACAGGGGACTAATGAAAAACTGTTTTTT,CASSWKQGTNEKLFF
-,13,TRBJ2-1,TRBV10-3,-,TGTGCCATCAGTGAGTCCACAAGCAATGAGCAGTTCTTC,CAISESTSNEQFF
-,17,TRBJ2-1,TRBV4-3,TRBD2,TGCGCCAGCAGCCAAGAAAGGGCTAGCGGGAGTAGTCATGAGCAGTTCTTC,CASSQERASGSSHEQFF
-,15,TRBJ1-6,TRBV7-2,-,TGTGCCAGCAGCTTAAATAGGGTAATCCGTTCACCCCTCCACTTT,CASSLNRVIRSPLHF
-,15,TRBJ1-6,TRBV6-6,TRBD1,TGTGCCAGCAGGACATCCGGGACAGATAATTCACCCCTCCACTTT,CASRTSGTDNSPLHF
few,11,TRBJ1-2,TRBV28,-,TGTGCCAGCAGGACGAGCTATGGCTACACCTTC,CASRTSYGYTF
-,15,TRBJ1-1,TRBV6-5,-,TGTGCCAGCAGTCCCTCAGGGATTGTGGCCACTGAAGCTTTCTTT,CASSPSGIVATEAFF
once,17,TRBJ2-7,TRBV6-2/TRBV6-3,TRBD1,TGTGCCAGCAGTTATACCTCTAGTGGGACAGGGAGCCGGGAGCAGTACTTC,CASSYTSSGTGSREQYF
-,11,TRBJ2-5,TRBV9,-,TGTGCCAGCAGCTCCGATGAGACCCAGTACTTC,CASSSDETQYF
-,17,TRBJ2-3,TRBV7-9,TRBD2,TGTGCCAGCAGCTCGGGACTAGCGGTGGTCCACCCAGATACGCAGTATTTT,CASSSGLAVVHPDTQYF
-,16,TRBJ2-7,TRBV28,-,TGTGCCAGCAGTCCGGAGAGCCTACAGGGAGAATACGAGCAGTACTTC,CASSPESLQGEYEQYF
-,15,TRBJ1-1,TRBV6-5,-,TGTGCCAGCAGTTACTCGCGGGAGTCGGCTACTGAAGCTTTCTTT,CASSYSRESATEAFF
-,16,TRBJ1-6,TRBV4-1,TRBD1,TGCGCCAGCAGCCCCTTCGGACAGGGAGGCAATTCACCCCTCCACTTT,CASSPFGQGGNSPLHF
-,13,TRBJ2-3,TRBV24-1,-,TGTGCCACCAGTGACCCTGGGGAGAGGGCGCAGTATTTT,CATSDPGERAQYF
-,13,TRBJ2-1,TRBV7-9,-,TGTGCCAGCAGCCCCCCGAGGAGGAATGAGCAGTTCTTC,CASSPPRRNEQFF
-,13,TRBJ1-6,TRBV7-3,-,TGTGCCAGCAGCTTATCTACAGATTCACCCCTCCACTTT,CASSLSTDSPLHF
-,18,TRBJ1-1,TRBV5-8,-,TGTGCCAGCAGATATCGGGACGCCGCCATGGGAGTGAACACTGAAGCTTTCTTT,CASRYRDAAMGVNTEAFF
-,16,TRBJ2-1,TRBV4-3,-,TGCGCCAGCAGCCAAGTTTGGGGGAAAGGCGGCGATGAGCAGTTCTTC,CASSQVWGKGGDEQFF
-,16,TRBJ1-1,TRBV7-9,-,TGTGCCAGCAGCAGACCTGGAGATATGGAGAACACTGAAGCTTTCTTT,CASSRPGDMENTEAFF
few,16,TRBJ2-3,TRBV5-4,-,TGTGCCAGCAGAGGGGGCGGGAGGCTTCGCACAGATACGCAGTATTTT,CASRGGGRLRTDTQYF
-,11,TRBJ1-1,TRBV20-1,-,TGCAGTGCCCGGGGCGCGGATGAAGCTTTCTTT,CSARGADEAFF
few,13,TRBJ2-1,TRBV30,-,TGTGCCTGGAGCATTACAAACCACAATGAGCAGTTCTTC,CAWSITNHNEQFF
-,13,TRBJ1-4,TRBV27,-,TGTGCCAGCAGGGGAGGGGCTAATGAAAAACTGTTTTTT,CASRGGANEKLFF
-,16,TRBJ1-3,TRBV19,-,TGTGCCAGTAGGCCGGCAGGGGACTTCTCTGGAAACACCATATATTTT,CASRPAGDFSGNTIYF
-,16,TRBJ2-1,TRBV7-8,-,TGTGCCAGCAGCTATACGGTGGGAACCCTCTACAATGAGCAGTTCTTC,CASSYTVGTLYNEQFF
-,14,TRBJ1-2,TRBV7-2,TRBD1,TGTGCCAGCAGCTTACGAGGACAGGGGAATGGCTACACCTTC,CASSLRGQGNGYTF
few,14,TRBJ1-2,TRBV4-2,-,TGTGCCAGCAGCCAAGAGGTACAGGGTAGTGGCTACACCTTC,CASSQEVQGSGYTF